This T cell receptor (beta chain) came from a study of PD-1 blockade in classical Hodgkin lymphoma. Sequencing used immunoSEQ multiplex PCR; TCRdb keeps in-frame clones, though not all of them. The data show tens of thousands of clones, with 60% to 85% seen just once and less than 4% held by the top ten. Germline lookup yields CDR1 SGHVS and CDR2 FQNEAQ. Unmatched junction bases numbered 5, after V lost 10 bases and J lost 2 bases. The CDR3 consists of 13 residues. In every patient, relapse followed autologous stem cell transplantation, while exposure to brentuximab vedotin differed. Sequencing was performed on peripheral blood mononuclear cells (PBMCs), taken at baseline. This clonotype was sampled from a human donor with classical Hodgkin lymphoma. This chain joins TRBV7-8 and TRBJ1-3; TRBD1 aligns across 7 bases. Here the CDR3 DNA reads TGTGCCACGTCCGACAGGGCTGGAAACACCATATATTTT. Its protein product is CATSDRAGNTIYF. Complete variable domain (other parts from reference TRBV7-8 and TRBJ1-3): GAGVSQSPRYKVAKRGQDVALRCDPISGHVSLFWYQQALGQGPEFLTYFQNEAQLDKSGLPSDRFFAERPEGSVSTLKIQRTQQEDSAVYLCATSDRAGNTIYFGEGSWLTVV.